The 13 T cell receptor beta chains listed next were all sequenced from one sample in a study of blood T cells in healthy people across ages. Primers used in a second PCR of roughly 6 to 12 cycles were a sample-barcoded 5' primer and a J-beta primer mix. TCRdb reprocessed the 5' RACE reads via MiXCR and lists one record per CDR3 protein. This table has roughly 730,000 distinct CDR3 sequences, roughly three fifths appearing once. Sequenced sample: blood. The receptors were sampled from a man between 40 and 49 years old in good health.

The CDR3 is CSARIGQLNSPLHF. The CDR3 DNA follows: TGCAGTGCTAGAATAGGACAGCTAAATTCACCCCTCCACTTT. The V gene is TRBV20-1, the J gene TRBJ1-6; D is possibly TRBD1 (6 bases). Looked up from germline, CDR1 is DFQATT and CDR2 is SNEGSKA (reference sequence). This CDR3 is 14 amino acids long. The germline V and J ends were trimmed by 2 bases and 7 bases, with 12 bases remaining between them.

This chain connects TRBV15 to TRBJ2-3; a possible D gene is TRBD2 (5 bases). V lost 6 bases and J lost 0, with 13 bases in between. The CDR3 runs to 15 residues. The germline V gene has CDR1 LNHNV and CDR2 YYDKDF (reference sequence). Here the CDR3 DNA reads TGTGCCACCAGAGGCCCGGGGATGAGCACAGATACGCAGTATTTT. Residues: CATRGPGMSTDTQYF.

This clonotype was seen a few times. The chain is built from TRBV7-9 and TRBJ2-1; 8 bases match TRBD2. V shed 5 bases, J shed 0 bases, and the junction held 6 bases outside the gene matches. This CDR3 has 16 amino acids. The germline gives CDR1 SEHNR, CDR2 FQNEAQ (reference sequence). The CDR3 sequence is CASSPRGGSSYNEQFF. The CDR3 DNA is TGTGCCAGCAGCCCACGGGGGGGAAGCTCCTACAATGAGCAGTTCTTC.

The CDR3 nucleotides are TGCGCCAGCGCCCGGCTAGCGGGTACCGGGGAGCTGTTTTTT. Residues: CASARLAGTGELFF. The chain links TRBV5-1 to TRBJ2-2, with TRBD2 matching 8 bases. Trimming removed 7 bases from V and 5 bases from J; junction bases left unmatched: 7. CDR1 is SGHRS, CDR2 YFSETQ, per germline. The CDR3 spans 14 residues.

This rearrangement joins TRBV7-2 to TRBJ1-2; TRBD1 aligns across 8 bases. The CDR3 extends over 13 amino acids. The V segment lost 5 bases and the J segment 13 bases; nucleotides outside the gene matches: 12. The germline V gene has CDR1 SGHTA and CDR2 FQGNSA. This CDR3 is CASSLTGQGTGTF. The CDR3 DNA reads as TGTGCCAGCAGCCTAACCGGACAGGGAACTGGCACCTTC. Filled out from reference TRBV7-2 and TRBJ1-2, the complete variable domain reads GAGVSQSPSNKVTEKGKDVELRCDPISGHTALYWYRQSLGQGLEFLIYFQGNSAPDKSGLPSDRFSAERTGGSVSTLTIQRTQQEDSAVYLCASSLTGQGTGTFGSGTRLTVV.

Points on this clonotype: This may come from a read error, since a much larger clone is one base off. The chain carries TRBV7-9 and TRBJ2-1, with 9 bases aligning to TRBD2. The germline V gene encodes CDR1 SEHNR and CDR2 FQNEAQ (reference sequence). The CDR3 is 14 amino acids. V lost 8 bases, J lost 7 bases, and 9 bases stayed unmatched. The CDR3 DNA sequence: TGTGCCAGCCATCCTAGCGGGATCGGGAATGAGCAGTTCTTC. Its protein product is CASHPSGIGNEQFF.

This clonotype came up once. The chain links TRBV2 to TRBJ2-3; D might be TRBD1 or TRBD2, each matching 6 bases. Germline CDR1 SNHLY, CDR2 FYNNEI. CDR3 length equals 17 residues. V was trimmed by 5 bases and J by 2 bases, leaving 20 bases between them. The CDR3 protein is CASSRRGTAGVTDTQYF. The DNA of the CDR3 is TGTGCCAGCAGTCGTCGGGGGACCGCAGGGGTCACAGATACGCAGTATTTT.

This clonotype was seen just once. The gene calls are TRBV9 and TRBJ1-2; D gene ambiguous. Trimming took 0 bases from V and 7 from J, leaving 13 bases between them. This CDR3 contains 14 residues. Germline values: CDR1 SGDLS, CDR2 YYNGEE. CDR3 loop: CASSVVTKFPGYTF. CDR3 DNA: TGTGCCAGCAGCGTAGTGACCAAGTTTCCTGGCTACACCTTC.

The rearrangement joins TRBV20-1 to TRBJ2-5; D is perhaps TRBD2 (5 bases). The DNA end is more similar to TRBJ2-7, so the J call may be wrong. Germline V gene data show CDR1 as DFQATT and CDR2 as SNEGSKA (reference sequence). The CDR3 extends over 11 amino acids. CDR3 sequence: CSATLEDEQYF. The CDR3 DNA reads TGCAGTGCTACATTGGAGGACGAGCAGTACTTC.

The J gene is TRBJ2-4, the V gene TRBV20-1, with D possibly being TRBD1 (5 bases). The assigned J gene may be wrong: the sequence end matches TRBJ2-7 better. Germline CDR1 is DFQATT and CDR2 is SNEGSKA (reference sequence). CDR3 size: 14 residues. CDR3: CSARTQGGWYEQYF. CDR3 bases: TGCAGTGCTAGAACGCAGGGCGGTTGGTACGAGCAGTACTTC.

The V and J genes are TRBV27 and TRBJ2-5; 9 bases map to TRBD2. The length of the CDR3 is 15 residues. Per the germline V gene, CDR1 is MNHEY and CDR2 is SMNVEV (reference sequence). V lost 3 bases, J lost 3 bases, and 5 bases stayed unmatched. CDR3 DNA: TGTGCCAGCAGTTTCCTAGCGGGGCCTAAAGAGACCCAGTACTTC. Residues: CASSFLAGPKETQYF.

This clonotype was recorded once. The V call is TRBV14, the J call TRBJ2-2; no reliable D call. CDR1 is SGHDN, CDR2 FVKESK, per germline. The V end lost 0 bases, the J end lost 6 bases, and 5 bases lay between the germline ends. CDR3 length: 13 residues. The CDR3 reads CASSQDLPGELFF. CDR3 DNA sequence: TGTGCCAGCAGCCAAGATCTCCCCGGGGAGCTGTTTTTT.

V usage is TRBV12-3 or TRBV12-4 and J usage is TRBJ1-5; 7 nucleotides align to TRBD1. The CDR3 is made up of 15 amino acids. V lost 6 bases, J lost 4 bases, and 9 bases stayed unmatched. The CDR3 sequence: CASRYGGGSNQPQHF. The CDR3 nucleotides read TGTGCCAGCAGGTACGGAGGGGGCTCTAATCAGCCCCAGCATTTT.